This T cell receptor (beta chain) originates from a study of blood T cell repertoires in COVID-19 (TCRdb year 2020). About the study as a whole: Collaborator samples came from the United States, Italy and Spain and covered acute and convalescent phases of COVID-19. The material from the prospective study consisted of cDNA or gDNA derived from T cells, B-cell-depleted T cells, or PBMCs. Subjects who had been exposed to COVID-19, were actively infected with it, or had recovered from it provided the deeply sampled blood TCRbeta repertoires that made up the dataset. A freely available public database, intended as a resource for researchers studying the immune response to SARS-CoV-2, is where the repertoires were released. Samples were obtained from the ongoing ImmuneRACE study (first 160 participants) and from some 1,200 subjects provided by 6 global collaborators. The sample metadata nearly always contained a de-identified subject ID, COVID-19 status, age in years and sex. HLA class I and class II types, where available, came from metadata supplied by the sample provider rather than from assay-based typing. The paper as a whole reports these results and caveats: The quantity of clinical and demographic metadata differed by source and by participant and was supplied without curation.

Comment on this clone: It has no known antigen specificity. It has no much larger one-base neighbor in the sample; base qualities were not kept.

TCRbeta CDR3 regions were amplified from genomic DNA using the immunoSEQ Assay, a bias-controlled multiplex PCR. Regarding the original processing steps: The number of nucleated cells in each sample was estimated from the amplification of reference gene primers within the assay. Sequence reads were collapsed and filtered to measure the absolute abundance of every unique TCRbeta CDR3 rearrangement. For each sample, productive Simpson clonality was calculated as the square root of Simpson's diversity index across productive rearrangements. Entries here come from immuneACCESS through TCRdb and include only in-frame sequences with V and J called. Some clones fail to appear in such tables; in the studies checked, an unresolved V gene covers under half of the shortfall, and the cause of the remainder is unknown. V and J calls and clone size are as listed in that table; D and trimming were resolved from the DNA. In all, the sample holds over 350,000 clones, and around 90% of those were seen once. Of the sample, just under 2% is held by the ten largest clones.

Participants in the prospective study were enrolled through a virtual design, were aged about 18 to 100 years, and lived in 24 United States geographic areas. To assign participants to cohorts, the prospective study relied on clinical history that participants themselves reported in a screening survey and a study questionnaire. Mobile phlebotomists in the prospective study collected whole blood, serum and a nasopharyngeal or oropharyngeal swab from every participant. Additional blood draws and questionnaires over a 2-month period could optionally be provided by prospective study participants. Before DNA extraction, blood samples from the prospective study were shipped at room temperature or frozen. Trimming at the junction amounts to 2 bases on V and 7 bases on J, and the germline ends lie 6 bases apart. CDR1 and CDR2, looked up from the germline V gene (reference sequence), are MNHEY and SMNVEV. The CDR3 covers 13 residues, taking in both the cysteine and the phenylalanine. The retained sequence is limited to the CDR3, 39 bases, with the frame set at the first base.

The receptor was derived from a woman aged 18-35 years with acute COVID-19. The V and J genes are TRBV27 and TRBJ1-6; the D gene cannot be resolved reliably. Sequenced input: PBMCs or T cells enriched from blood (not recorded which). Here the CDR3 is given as CASSLGRNSPLHF. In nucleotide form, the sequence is TGTGCCAGCAGTTTAGGGAGGAATTCACCCCTCCACTTT.